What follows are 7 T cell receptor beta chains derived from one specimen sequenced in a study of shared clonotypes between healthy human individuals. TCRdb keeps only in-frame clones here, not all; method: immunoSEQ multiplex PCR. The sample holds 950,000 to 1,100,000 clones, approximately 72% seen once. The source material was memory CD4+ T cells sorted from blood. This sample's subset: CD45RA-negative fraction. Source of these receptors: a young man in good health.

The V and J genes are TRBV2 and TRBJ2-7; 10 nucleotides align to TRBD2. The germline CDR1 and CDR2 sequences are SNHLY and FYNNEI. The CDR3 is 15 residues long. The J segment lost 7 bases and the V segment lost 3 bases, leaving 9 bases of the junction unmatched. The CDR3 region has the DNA TGTGCCAGCAGTGACAGGGCTAGCGGGAGCGGGGAGCAGTACTTC. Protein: CASSDRASGSGEQYF.

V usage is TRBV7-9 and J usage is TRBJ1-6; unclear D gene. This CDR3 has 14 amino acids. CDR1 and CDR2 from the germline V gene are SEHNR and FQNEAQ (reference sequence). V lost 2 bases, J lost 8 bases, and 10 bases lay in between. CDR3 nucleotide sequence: TGTGCCAGCAGCTTAAATTTTTTATATTCACCCCTCCACTTT. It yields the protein CASSLNFLYSPLHF.

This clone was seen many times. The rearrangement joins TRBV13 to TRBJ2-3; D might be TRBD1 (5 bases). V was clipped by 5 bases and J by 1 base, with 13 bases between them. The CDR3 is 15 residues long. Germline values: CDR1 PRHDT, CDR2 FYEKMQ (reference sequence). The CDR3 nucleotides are TGTGCCAGCAGCCCAAACTCCAGGGGCACAGATACGCAGTATTTT. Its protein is CASSPNSRGTDTQYF.

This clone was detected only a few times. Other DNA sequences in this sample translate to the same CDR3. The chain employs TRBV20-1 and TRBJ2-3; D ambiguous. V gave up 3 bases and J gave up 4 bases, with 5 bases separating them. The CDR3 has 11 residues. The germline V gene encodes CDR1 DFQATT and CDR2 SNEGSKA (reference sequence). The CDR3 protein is CSASIPDTQYF. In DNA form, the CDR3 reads TGCAGTGCTAGTATCCCAGATACGCAGTATTTT.

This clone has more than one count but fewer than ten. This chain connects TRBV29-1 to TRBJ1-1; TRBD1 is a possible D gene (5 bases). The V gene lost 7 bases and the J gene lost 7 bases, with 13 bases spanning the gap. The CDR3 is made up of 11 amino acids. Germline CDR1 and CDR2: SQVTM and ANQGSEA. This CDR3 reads CSGGWGFEAFF. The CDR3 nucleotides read TGCAGCGGGGGGTGGGGCTTTGAAGCTTTCTTT.

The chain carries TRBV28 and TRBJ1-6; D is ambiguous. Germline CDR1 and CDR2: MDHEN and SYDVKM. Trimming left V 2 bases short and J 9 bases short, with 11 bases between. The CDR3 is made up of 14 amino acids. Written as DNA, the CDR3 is TGTGCCAGCAGTTTAATAGGCAACGGTTCACCCCTCCACTTT. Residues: CASSLIGNGSPLHF. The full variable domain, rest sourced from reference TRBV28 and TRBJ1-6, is DVKVTQSSRYLVKRTGEKVFLECVQDMDHENMFWYRQDPGLGLRLIYFSYDVKMKEKGDIPEGYSVSREKKERFSLILESASTNQTSMYLCASSLIGNGSPLHFGNGTRLTVT.

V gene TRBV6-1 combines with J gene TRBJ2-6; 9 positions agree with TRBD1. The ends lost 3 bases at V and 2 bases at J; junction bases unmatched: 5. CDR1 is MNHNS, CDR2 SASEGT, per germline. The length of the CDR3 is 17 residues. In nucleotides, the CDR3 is TGTGCCAGCAGTGAGGGACAGGGAGTAACTGGGGCCAACGTCCTGACTTTC. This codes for CASSEGQGVTGANVLTF.